The sequence of this T cell receptor beta chain was determined in a study of blood T cell repertoires in COVID-19. In terms of age and location, participants ranged from roughly 18 to 90 years and lived in fewer than 30 US areas. Cohorts were determined from participant-reported clinical history. It was within 2 weeks before study entry that exposed participants met a COVID-19 case. The CDR3 has 14 amino acids. V was cut by 5 bases and J by 2 bases, with 10 bases left in between. Germline V gene lookup returns CDR1 SGHRS and CDR2 YFSETQ. As handled by the study authors: The authors estimated nucleated cell counts from reference gene primer amplification. The assay was immunoSEQ multiplex PCR, and TCRdb's table has in-frame clones only and misses some. Clone size and the V and J calls come from that table; the DNA yielded D and trimming. The sample consists of 250,000 or so clones, 70% to 90% of them appearing once.

The V call is TRBV5-1, the J call TRBJ2-2; tentatively, D is TRBD2 (5 bases). The receptor comes from a man in his fifties or sixties who had been exposed to COVID-19. Source material: PBMCs or T cells enriched from blood (not recorded which). CDR3 DNA sequence: TGCGCCAGCAGAGAGCGGATAAACACCGGGGAGCTGTTTTTT. It encodes CASRERINTGELFF.